What follows are 20 T cell receptor beta chains derived from one specimen sequenced in a study of blood T cell repertoires in COVID-19. Repertoires were generated with immunoSEQ multiplex PCR, while TCRdb's copy carries only in-frame clones and drops some. The table has 150,000 to 200,000 clones, around 89% seen once. The sequencing input was peripheral blood. These receptors originate from a man aged 55 to 70 with acute or convalescent COVID-19.

V gene TRBV2 combines with J gene TRBJ1-3, with a weak D call TRBD1 (6 bases). Trimming cost V 6 bases and J 0 bases, with 18 bases left between them. The CDR3 length is 17 residues. Germline CDR1 is SNHLY and CDR2 is FYNNEI. The CDR3, as DNA: TGTGCCAGCAGATTAGAGGGGGGGCGAAGCTCTGGAAACACCATATATTTT. Translating it yields CASRLEGGRSSGNTIYF.

J is TRBJ2-7 and V is TRBV6-5, with D possibly matching TRBD1 (7 bases). The CDR3 contains 15 residues. Trimming removed 5 bases from V and 2 bases from J, with 16 bases in between. The germline V gene encodes CDR1 MNHEY and CDR2 SVGAGI. The CDR3 DNA follows: TGTGCCAGCAGTCACGGGGGTCAGGGGGCCTACGAGCAGTACTTC. Translating gives CASSHGGQGAYEQYF.

V and J are TRBV6-5 and TRBJ1-6, with TRBD1 matching over 7 bases. V lost 6 bases, J lost 6 bases, and 5 bases stayed unmatched. CDR3 size: 14 residues. Germline CDR1 and CDR2: MNHEY and SVGAGI. The CDR3 DNA is TGTGCCAGCAGGAGGACAGGAATTAATTCACCCCTCCACTTT. Encoded protein: CASRRTGINSPLHF.

The V and J genes are TRBV7-8 and TRBJ1-5; possibly TRBD1 for D (5 bases). This CDR3 spans 16 amino acids. Looked up from germline, CDR1 is SGHVS and CDR2 is FQNEAQ. Trimming took 5 bases from V and 6 from J, leaving 20 bases between them. The CDR3 nucleotides read TGTGCCAGCAGCGCCTGGGTGGGGGGGTTGTTTCAGCCCCAGCATTTT. Its translation: CASSAWVGGLFQPQHF.

This clone was counted only a few times. The chain employs TRBV19 and TRBJ1-1; possible D gene TRBD1, 5 bases. The CDR3 length is 15 residues. Trimming cost V 5 bases and J 1 base, with 14 bases left between them. Germline V CDR1 and CDR2: LNHDA, SQIVND (reference sequence). CDR3 amino acids: CASSPPGGRNTEAFF. The CDR3 DNA is TGTGCCAGTAGTCCCCCCGGGGGGAGGAACACTGAAGCTTTCTTT. The whole variable domain, filled in from reference TRBV19 and TRBJ1-1, reads DGGITQSPKYLFRKEGQNVTLSCEQNLNHDAMYWYRQDPGQGLRLIYYSQIVNDFQKGDIAEGYSVSREKKESFPLTVTSAQKNPTAFYLCASSPPGGRNTEAFFGQGTRLTVV.

The chain joins TRBV6-5 to TRBJ1-1, with 8 bases identical to TRBD1. J gave up 3 bases and V 6 bases, and 0 bases lay outside the gene matches. The CDR3 runs 12 residues. Germline V CDR1 and CDR2: MNHEY, SVGAGI. This chain's CDR3 is CASRTGDTEAFF. The DNA of the CDR3 is TGTGCCAGCAGGACAGGGGACACTGAAGCTTTCTTT.

The rearrangement uses TRBV7-2 and TRBJ1-1; 8 bases match TRBD1. The germline V gene encodes CDR1 SGHTA and CDR2 FQGNSA. This CDR3 spans 15 amino acids. The V gene end was trimmed by 3 bases and the J gene end by 1 base; junction bases not matched to a gene: 4. The chain's CDR3 is CASSFPDRGNTEAFF. The CDR3 region has the DNA TGTGCCAGCAGCTTCCCCGACAGGGGGAACACTGAAGCTTTCTTT.

The chain's CDR3 is CASSLYPGTDNTGELFF. Here the CDR3 DNA reads TGTGCCAGCAGCTTATACCCCGGGACAGATAACACCGGGGAGCTGTTTTTT. The chain employs TRBV7-3 and TRBJ2-2; 7 bases fit TRBD1. This CDR3 region has 17 residues. The V segment lost 2 bases and the J segment 2 bases; nucleotides outside the gene matches: 8. Germline V gives CDR1 SGHTA, CDR2 FQGTGA.

The chain joins TRBV7-2 to TRBJ2-2; tentative D call: TRBD2 (6 bases). The V gene lost 5 bases and the J gene lost 4 bases, with 11 bases spanning the gap. Germline lookup yields CDR1 SGHTA and CDR2 FQGNSA. The CDR3 extends over 14 amino acids. For the CDR3, the DNA is TGTGCCAGCAGCCCGGGGAGGTTCACCGGGGAGCTGTTTTTT. As protein: CASSPGRFTGELFF.

The chain couples TRBV7-2 to TRBJ1-4, with D possibly TRBD1 on 6 matching bases. V lost 2 bases and J 8 bases, leaving 15 bases between the germline ends. The germline gives CDR1 SGHTA, CDR2 FQGNSA. The CDR3 consists of 15 residues. As DNA, the CDR3 is TGTGCCAGCAGCTTAACAGGACAGCGCTCCGAAAAACTGTTTTTT. Its translation: CASSLTGQRSEKLFF.

The genes are TRBV29-1 and TRBJ1-3; 7 bases fit TRBD1. The ends lost 4 bases at V and 4 bases at J; junction bases unmatched: 7. This CDR3 contains 14 residues. Germline V gene lookup returns CDR1 SQVTM and CDR2 ANQGSEA. The CDR3 loop reads CSVGATGRGNTIYF. The CDR3 bases are TGCAGCGTTGGGGCGACAGGGAGAGGAAACACCATATATTTT. Complete variable domain (other parts from reference TRBV29-1 and TRBJ1-3): SAVISQKPSRDICQRGTSLTIQCQVDSQVTMMFWYRQQPGQSLTLIATANQGSEATYESGFVIDKFPISRPNLTFSTLTVSNMSPEDSSIYLCSVGATGRGNTIYFGEGSWLTVV.

The V and J genes are TRBV6-1 and TRBJ1-3, with D perhaps matching TRBD1 (5 bases). The CDR3 sequence is 15 residues long. The V end was cut by 6 bases, the J end by 0 bases, with 12 bases between. The germline gives CDR1 MNHNS, CDR2 SASEGT. Written as DNA, the CDR3 is TGTGCCAGCAGACTCTACCAGGGCTCTGGAAACACCATATATTTT. As protein: CASRLYQGSGNTIYF.

The CDR3: CASSESSGGGYNEQFF. DNA for the CDR3: TGTGCCAGCAGTGAGTCGTCGGGGGGCGGTTACAATGAGCAGTTCTTC. The chain recombines TRBV6-4 with TRBJ2-1; D may be TRBD2 (7 bases). V shed 3 bases and J shed 4 bases, with 16 bases lying between them. The CDR3 is made up of 16 amino acids. Per the germline V gene, CDR1 is MRHNA and CDR2 is SNTAGT.

The chain joins TRBV27 to TRBJ1-2, with TRBD1 identical over 10 bases. The trim removed 6 bases at V and 4 bases at J, leaving 8 bases unmatched. The V gene's germline CDR1 is MNHEY and CDR2 SMNVEV (reference sequence). CDR3 length: 15 amino acids. CDR3 region: CASRFPGQGPYGYTF. The CDR3 DNA follows: TGTGCCAGCAGATTTCCGGGACAGGGGCCCTATGGCTACACCTTC.

The DNA for the CDR3 is TGTGCCAGCAGCTTCACGGATATAGCGAATACGCAGTATTTT. This translates into CASSFTDIANTQYF. The J gene is TRBJ2-3, the V gene TRBV7-2, with D perhaps TRBD2 (5 bases). V was clipped by 3 bases and J by 7 bases, with 14 bases between them. The germline V gene has CDR1 SGHTA and CDR2 FQGNSA. The CDR3 runs to 14 residues.

The gene calls are TRBV6-5 and TRBJ1-1; D gene unclear. The CDR3 covers 12 residues. In germline, CDR1 is MNHEY, CDR2 SVGAGI. Between the trimmed V and J ends, which lost 7 bases and 7 bases, there was a span of 13 bases. CDR3 bases: TGTGCCAGCACTCCCGGTGGTATTGAAGCTTTCTTT. It encodes CASTPGGIEAFF.

The rearrangement uses TRBV5-1 and TRBJ1-2, with no clear D. The CDR3 sequence is 18 residues long. The germline V and J ends were trimmed by 3 bases and 4 bases, with 25 bases remaining between them. Germline V gene sequence: CDR1 SGHRS, CDR2 YFSETQ. CDR3 nucleotides: TGCGCCAGCAGCTACCTAGGCGGGGTGTCTCTTTCGAGCTATGGCTACACCTTC. Its protein product is CASSYLGGVSLSSYGYTF.

The chain combines TRBV7-2 with TRBJ2-6; D is uncertain. The CDR3 runs to 13 residues. The V end lost 6 bases, the J end lost 3 bases, and 6 bases lay between the germline ends. Germline assignment: CDR1 SGHTA and CDR2 FQGNSA. The DNA of the CDR3 is TGTGCCAGCAGAGCTGGTGGGGCCAACGTCCTGACTTTC. Amino acid sequence: CASRAGGANVLTF. The full variable domain, in which reference TRBV7-2 and TRBJ2-6 provide the parts outside the CDR3, is GAGVSQSPSNKVTEKGKDVELRCDPISGHTALYWYRQSLGQGLEFLIYFQGNSAPDKSGLPSDRFSAERTGGSVSTLTIQRTQQEDSAVYLCASRAGGANVLTFGAGSRLTVL.

This clone was observed at least ten times. The V and J genes are TRBV24-1 and TRBJ1-4; 8 bases agree with TRBD1. The V gene's germline CDR1 is KGHDR and CDR2 SFDVKD. After removal of 4 bases from V and 4 bases from J, the junction contained 7 bases not matched to a gene. The CDR3 runs 16 residues. CDR3 protein: CATSDAGTGGNEKLFF. The CDR3 nucleotides are TGTGCCACCAGTGACGCCGGGACAGGTGGTAATGAAAAACTGTTTTTT.

This chain uses TRBV5-4 with TRBJ2-3, with D maybe TRBD2 (6 bases). This CDR3 has 17 amino acids. With 0 bases removed from V and 1 base from J, the gap between germline ends came to 15 bases. CDR1 is SGHNT and CDR2 is YYREEE in the germline V gene (reference sequence). The CDR3 protein is CASSLGGKRVGTDTQYF. CDR3 nucleotide sequence: TGTGCCAGCAGCTTGGGGGGAAAGCGGGTAGGCACAGATACGCAGTATTTT.